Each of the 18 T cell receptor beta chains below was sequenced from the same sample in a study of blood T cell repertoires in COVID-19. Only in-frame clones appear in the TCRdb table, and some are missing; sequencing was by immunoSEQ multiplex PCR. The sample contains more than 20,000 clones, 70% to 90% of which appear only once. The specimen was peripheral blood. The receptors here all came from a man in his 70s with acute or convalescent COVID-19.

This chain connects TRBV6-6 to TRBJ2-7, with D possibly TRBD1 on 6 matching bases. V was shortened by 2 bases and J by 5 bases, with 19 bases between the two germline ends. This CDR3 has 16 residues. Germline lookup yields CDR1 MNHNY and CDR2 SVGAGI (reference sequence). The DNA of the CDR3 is TGTGCCAGCAGTTACGGGCAGGGGTTGTTATTCCACGAGCAGTACTTC. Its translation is CASSYGQGLLFHEQYF.

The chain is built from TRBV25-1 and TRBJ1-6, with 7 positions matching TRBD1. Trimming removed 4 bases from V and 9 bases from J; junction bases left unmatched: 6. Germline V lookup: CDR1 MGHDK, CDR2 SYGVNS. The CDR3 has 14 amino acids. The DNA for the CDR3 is TGTGCCAGCAGTGCACAGGGGTTAACTTCACCCCTCCACTTT. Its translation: CASSAQGLTSPLHF.

The CDR3 loop reads CSVEGRQETQYF. CDR3 in DNA: TGCAGCGTTGAAGGCAGACAAGAGACCCAGTACTTC. The chain employs TRBV29-1 and TRBJ2-5, with unresolved D. V shed 1 base and J shed 2 bases, with 5 bases lying between them. The CDR3 sequence is 12 residues long. CDR1 SQVTM and CDR2 ANQGSEA come from the germline V gene.

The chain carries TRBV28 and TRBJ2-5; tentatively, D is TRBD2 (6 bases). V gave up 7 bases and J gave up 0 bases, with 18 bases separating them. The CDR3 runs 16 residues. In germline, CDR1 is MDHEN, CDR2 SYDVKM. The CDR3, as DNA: TGTGCCAGCACCGAATCGGGGAGGAACTACCAAGAGACCCAGTACTTC. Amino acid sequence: CASTESGRNYQETQYF.

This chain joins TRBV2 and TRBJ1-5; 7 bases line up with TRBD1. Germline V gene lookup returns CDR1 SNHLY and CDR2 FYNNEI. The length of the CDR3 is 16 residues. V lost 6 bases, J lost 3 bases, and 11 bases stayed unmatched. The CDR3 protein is CASSGLDRPLNQPQHF. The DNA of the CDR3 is TGTGCCAGCAGCGGTCTGGACAGGCCCCTCAATCAGCCCCAGCATTTT.

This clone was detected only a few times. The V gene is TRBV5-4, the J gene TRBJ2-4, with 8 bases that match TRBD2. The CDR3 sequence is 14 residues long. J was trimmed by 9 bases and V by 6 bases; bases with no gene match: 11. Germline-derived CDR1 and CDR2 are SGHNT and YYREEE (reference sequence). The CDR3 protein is CASTRPGLEGIQYF. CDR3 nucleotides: TGTGCCAGCACCAGACCGGGACTAGAGGGCATTCAGTACTTC.

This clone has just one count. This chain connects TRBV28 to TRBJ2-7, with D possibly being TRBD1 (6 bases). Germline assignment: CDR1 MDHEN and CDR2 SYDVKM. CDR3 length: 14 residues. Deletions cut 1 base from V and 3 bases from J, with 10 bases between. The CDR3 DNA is TGTGCCAGCAGTTTATCCAGGGGAATCTACGAGCAGTACTTC. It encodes CASSLSRGIYEQYF.

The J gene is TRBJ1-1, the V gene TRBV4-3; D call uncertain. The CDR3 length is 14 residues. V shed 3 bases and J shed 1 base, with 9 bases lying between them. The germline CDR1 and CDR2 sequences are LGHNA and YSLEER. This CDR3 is CASSQSTENTEAFF. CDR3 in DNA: TGCGCCAGCAGCCAGAGTACAGAGAACACTGAAGCTTTCTTT.

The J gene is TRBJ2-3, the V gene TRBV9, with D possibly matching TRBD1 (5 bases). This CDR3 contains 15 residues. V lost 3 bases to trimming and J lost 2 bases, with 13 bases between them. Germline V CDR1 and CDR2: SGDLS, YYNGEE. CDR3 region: CASSEVGLSTDTQYF. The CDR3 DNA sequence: TGTGCCAGCAGCGAAGTGGGGCTCTCCACAGATACGCAGTATTTT.

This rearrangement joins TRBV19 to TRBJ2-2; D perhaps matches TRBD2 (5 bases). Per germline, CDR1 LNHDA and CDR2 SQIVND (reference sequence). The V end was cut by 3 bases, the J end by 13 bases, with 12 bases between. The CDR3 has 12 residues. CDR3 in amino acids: CASSIGGLMLFF. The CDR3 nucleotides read TGTGCCAGTAGTATCGGAGGTCTGATGCTGTTTTTT.

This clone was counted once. This CDR3 is CASSLLWQGADNEQFF. The CDR3 coding sequence is TGCGCCAGCAGCTTGTTATGGCAGGGGGCGGACAATGAGCAGTTCTTC. This chain joins TRBV5-1 and TRBJ2-1; 8 nucleotides line up with TRBD1. Trimming took 1 base from V and 5 from J; bases not matched to a gene: 8. Germline CDR1 is SGHRS and CDR2 is YFSETQ. The CDR3 spans 16 residues. Supplemented by reference TRBV5-1 and TRBJ2-1, the full variable domain reads KAGVTQTPRYLIKTRGQQVTLSCSPISGHRSVSWYQQTPGQGLQFLFEYFSETQRNKGNFPGRFSGRQFSNSRSEMNVSTLELGDSALYLCASSLLWQGADNEQFFGPGTRLTVL.

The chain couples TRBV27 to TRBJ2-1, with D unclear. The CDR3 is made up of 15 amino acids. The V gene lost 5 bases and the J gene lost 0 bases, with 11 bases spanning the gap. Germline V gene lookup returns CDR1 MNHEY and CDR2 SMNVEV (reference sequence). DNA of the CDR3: TGTGCCAGCAGTCCCCAGTGGAGCTCCTACAATGAGCAGTTCTTC. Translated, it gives CASSPQWSSYNEQFF.

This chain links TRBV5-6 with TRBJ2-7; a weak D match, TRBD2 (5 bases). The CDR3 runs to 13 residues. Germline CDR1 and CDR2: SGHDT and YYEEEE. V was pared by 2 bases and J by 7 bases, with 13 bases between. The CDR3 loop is CASSLQLSGEQYF. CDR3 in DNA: TGTGCCAGCAGCTTACAATTGTCGGGAGAGCAGTACTTC.

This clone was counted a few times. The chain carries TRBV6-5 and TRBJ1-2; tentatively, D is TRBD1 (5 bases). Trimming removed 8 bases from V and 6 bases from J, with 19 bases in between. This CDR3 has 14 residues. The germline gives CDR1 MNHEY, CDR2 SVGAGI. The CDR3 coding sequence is TGTGCCAGCGCGCGGGGCAGATTCCCTAATGGCTACACCTTC. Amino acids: CASARGRFPNGYTF.

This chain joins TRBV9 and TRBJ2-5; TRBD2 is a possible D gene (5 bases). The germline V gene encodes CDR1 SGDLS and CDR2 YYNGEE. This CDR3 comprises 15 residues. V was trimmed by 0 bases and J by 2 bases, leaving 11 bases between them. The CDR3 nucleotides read TGTGCCAGCAGCGTAGCTAGAGGGCGGCAAGAGACCCAGTACTTC. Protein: CASSVARGRQETQYF.

This CDR3 is CASRLGSGSTLHF. The CDR3 coding sequence is TGTGCCAGCAGGCTCGGATCGGGTTCCACCCTCCACTTT. The rearrangement links TRBV12-3 or TRBV12-4 to TRBJ1-6; D unclear. The length of the CDR3 is 13 residues. V dropped 6 bases and J dropped 14 bases, with 17 bases sitting between them.

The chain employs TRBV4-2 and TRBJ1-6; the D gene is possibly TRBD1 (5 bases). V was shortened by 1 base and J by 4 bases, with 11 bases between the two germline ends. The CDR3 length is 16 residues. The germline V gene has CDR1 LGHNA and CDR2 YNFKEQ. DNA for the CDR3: TGTGCCAGCAGCCAAGTCTCAGGACAATATAATTCACCCCTCCACTTT. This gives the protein CASSQVSGQYNSPLHF.

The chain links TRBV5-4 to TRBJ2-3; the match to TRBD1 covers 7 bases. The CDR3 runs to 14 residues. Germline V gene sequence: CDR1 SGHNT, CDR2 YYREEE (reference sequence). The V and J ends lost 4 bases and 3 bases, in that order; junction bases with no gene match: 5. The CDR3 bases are TGTGCCAGCAGCACCCCGACAGGGACAGATACGCAGTATTTT. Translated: CASSTPTGTDTQYF.